The next 16 T cell receptor beta chains were all read from a single sample in a study of T cell repertoires in cytomegalovirus infection (dated by TCRdb to the late 2010s). Sequencing instrument: Illumina HiSeq 1500. TCRdb reran the public reads through fastp at Q25 and MiXCR, keeping productive beta chains. All rows with the same CDR3 protein become a single entry with the most common DNA and genes. This sample lists 450,000 to 650,000 distinct CDR3 sequences; under 45% were detected once. Around 48% of the sample goes to the ten largest clones. The treatment or condition label on this specimen signifies: in vitro stimulation with specific CMV peptide epitopes to enrich CMV-specific T cells. What these receptors recognize is not known. This specimen consisted of cultured PBMCs, obtained from culture after CMV antigen stimulation. These TCRs come from a human donor in good health (CMV status not recorded). Some clones in this sample may be carry-over from other donors' samples.

This chain links TRBV7-6 with TRBJ2-7, with D tentatively TRBD1 (6 bases). V lost 0 bases and J 4 bases, leaving 19 bases between the germline ends. Per germline, CDR1 SGHVS and CDR2 FNYEAQ. The CDR3 consists of 17 residues. The CDR3 bases are TGTGCCAGCAGCTTAGCGGTAGCGAGACAGGCGTCATACGAGCAGTACTTC. This gives the protein CASSLAVARQASYEQYF.

The chain has TRBV20-1 and TRBJ2-5; 7 nucleotides match TRBD2. The CDR3 runs to 13 residues. The V and J ends lost 5 bases and 4 bases, in that order; junction bases with no gene match: 7. Germline V gives CDR1 DFQATT, CDR2 SNEGSKA (reference sequence). The CDR3 DNA reads as TGCAGTGCTCCCCGGGGGGTCGGAGAGACCCAGTACTTC. It encodes CSAPRGVGETQYF.

J is TRBJ2-7 and V is TRBV10-3; no definite D call. Trimming took off 0 bases at V and 0 bases at J, with 6 bases between the two ends. The CDR3 contains 14 residues. CDR1 ENHRY and CDR2 SYGVKD come from the germline V gene. CDR3 DNA: TGTGCCATCAGTGAGTCGACCGACTCCTACGAGCAGTACTTC. Protein sequence: CAISESTDSYEQYF.

The rearrangement joins TRBV12-3 or TRBV12-4 to TRBJ1-1; 10 nucleotides align to TRBD1. The CDR3 has 15 amino acids. V dropped 6 bases and J dropped 7; count of bases not matched to a gene: 11. CDR3 loop: CASSEIRDRGGEAFF. CDR3 nucleotide sequence: TGTGCCAGCAGCGAGATCCGGGACAGGGGCGGTGAAGCTTTCTTT.

In its sample, this clonotype was seen once. The chain recombines TRBV27 with TRBJ2-7; no definite D call. Trimming cost V 2 bases and J 1 base, with 6 bases left between them. This CDR3 region has 13 residues. Germline CDR1 and CDR2: MNHEY and SMNVEV (reference sequence). The CDR3 region has the DNA TGTGCCAGCAGTTTAAAAAGTTCCTACGAGCAGTACTTC. It yields the protein CASSLKSSYEQYF.

The chain carries TRBV7-8 and TRBJ2-2, with D tentatively TRBD2 (5 bases). Germline CDR1 is SGHVS and CDR2 is FQNEAQ. This CDR3 region has 15 residues. V shed 5 bases and J shed 6 bases, with 16 bases lying between them. The CDR3, as DNA: TGTGCCAGCAGCCCCTTGGCGGGTGGAGCCGGGGAGCTGTTTTTT. Its protein is CASSPLAGGAGELFF.

The chain uses TRBV25-1 and TRBJ2-2; the match to TRBD1 covers 9 bases. Germline CDR1 is MGHDK and CDR2 is SYGVNS. CDR3 length: 16 residues. After removal of 7 bases from V and 4 bases from J, the junction contained 10 bases not matched to a gene. CDR3 in DNA: TGTGCCAGCAAGAACAAGGACAGGGGCGGCACCGGGGAGCTGTTTTTT. Protein sequence: CASKNKDRGGTGELFF.

The genes are TRBV6-2 or TRBV6-3 and TRBJ1-5; 8 bases fit TRBD1. Trimming took 2 bases from V and 8 from J; bases not matched to a gene: 11. This CDR3 region has 16 residues. CDR1 is MNHEY, CDR2 SVGEGT, per germline. CDR3 residues: CASSYTTGEPREPQHF. CDR3 DNA: TGTGCCAGCAGTTACACGACAGGGGAACCCAGGGAGCCCCAGCATTTT.

This clonotype appeared a few times. The rearrangement uses TRBV7-6 and TRBJ2-7; a possible D gene is TRBD2 (6 bases). Germline CDR1 reads SGHVS; CDR2 reads FNYEAQ. V lost 0 bases and J 1 base, leaving 22 bases between the germline ends. The CDR3 consists of 19 residues. The CDR3 spells CASSLASGWGVLDSYEQYF. CDR3 sequence (DNA): TGTGCCAGCAGCTTAGCGAGCGGGTGGGGCGTCCTTGATTCCTACGAGCAGTACTTC.

In this sample, this clonotype turned up a few times. V is TRBV7-2 and J is TRBJ1-2; 7 bases line up with TRBD1. The CDR3 has 13 residues. Per the germline V gene, CDR1 is SGHTA and CDR2 is FQGNSA. V was clipped by 2 bases and J by 4 bases; unmatched bases: 1. The CDR3 DNA is TGTGCCAGCAGCTTAAAGGGGGCCTATGGCTACACCTTC. Translation gives CASSLKGAYGYTF.

V gene TRBV9 combines with J gene TRBJ2-6, with 8 nucleotides matching TRBD2. V was pared by 2 bases and J by 9 bases, with 7 bases of the junction left unmatched. The germline CDR1 and CDR2 sequences are SGDLS and YYNGEE. The CDR3 spans 15 residues. Here the CDR3 reads CASSVGRVKFNVLTF. CDR3 bases: TGTGCCAGCAGCGTCGGGAGGGTAAAATTCAACGTCCTGACTTTC.

The chain is built from TRBV7-1 and TRBJ2-1, with 8 positions matching TRBD1. TRBV7-1 counts as an open reading frame of uncertain function. CDR3 length: 17 residues. J lost 4 bases, V lost 5 bases, and 13 bases had no gene match. CDR3 sequence (DNA): TGTGCCAGCAGCCAAAAAAACACGGGACAGGCTTACAATGAGCAGTTCTTC. This translates into CASSQKNTGQAYNEQFF.

V gene TRBV3-1 combines with J gene TRBJ1-1, with TRBD1 as a possible D gene (5 bases). V lost 4 bases and J lost 5, with 20 bases in between. The CDR3 spans 16 residues. The germline gives CDR1 LGHDT, CDR2 YNNKEL (reference sequence). The CDR3 region is CASSPMGSGPKTEAFF. Written as DNA, the CDR3 is TGTGCCAGCAGCCCCATGGGGTCGGGGCCGAAAACTGAAGCTTTCTTT.

This clonotype appeared a few times. The CDR3 coding sequence is TGTGCCAGCAGTTACGGGACAGGCTCCTCTGGAAACACCATATATTTT. Its protein product is CASSYGTGSSGNTIYF. J is TRBJ1-3 and V is TRBV6-5; 8 bases are a match to TRBD1. J was trimmed by 0 bases and V by 2 bases; bases with no gene match: 3. This CDR3 spans 16 amino acids. The germline gives CDR1 MNHEY, CDR2 SVGAGI.

This chain uses TRBV7-2 with TRBJ2-2; 12 nucleotides align to TRBD2. V lost 1 base to trimming and J lost 0 bases; unmatched junction nucleotides: 3. CDR1 and CDR2 from the germline V gene are SGHTA and FQGNSA. The CDR3 spans 18 residues. CDR3 sequence: CASSLGLAGVANTGELFF. CDR3 in DNA: TGTGCCAGCAGCTTAGGACTAGCGGGAGTAGCGAACACCGGGGAGCTGTTTTTT.

There are a few counts of this clonotype. This rearrangement joins TRBV11-2 to TRBJ2-1, with a weak D call TRBD2 (7 bases). Germline CDR1 and CDR2: SGHAT and FQNNGV. Deletions cut 5 bases from V and 4 bases from J, with 30 bases between. This CDR3 comprises 20 residues. The DNA for the CDR3 is TGTGCCAGCAGCCCGGGGGGCGGGAGAATCCAGGGTGTAACGTACAATGAGCAGTTCTTC. The encoded protein is CASSPGGGRIQGVTYNEQFF.